One T cell receptor (beta chain) is described in this entry. This entry belongs to a study of siplizumab effects on memory and regulatory T cells. The data were produced by immunoSEQ multiplex PCR, yet TCRdb's version contains in-frame clones alone and is incomplete. Of about 40,000 clones in the sample, 80% to 90% were seen once. Sequenced sample: naive CD4+ T cells sorted from blood. The clonotype was recovered from a human donor in good health.

The CDR3 DNA sequence: TGTGCCCTCCGGACAGCGGTAAGCACAGATACGCAGTATTTT. Protein: CALRTAVSTDTQYF. This chain connects TRBV6-5 to TRBJ2-3; D might be TRBD1 (6 bases). The CDR3 is 14 residues long. Germline values: CDR1 MNHEY, CDR2 SVGAGI. The V gene lost 11 bases and the J gene lost 0 bases, with 15 bases spanning the gap.